Listed here are 12 T cell receptor beta chains from one sample, sequenced in a study of T cell changes during pregnancy in multiple sclerosis. The protocol was immunoSEQ multiplex PCR, while the TCRdb copy is restricted to in-frame clones and leaves out a portion. The data hold under 65,000 clones, with around 90% observed a single time. The specimen was peripheral blood, collected in the second trimester of pregnancy. The receptors derive from a female donor with multiple sclerosis, enrolled in a pregnancy study.

The chain is built from TRBV5-4 and TRBJ2-2; 7 bases are a match to TRBD1. Germline V gene lookup returns CDR1 SGHNT and CDR2 YYREEE (reference sequence). This CDR3 comprises 15 residues. V was pared by 4 bases and J by 4 bases, with 7 bases of the junction left unmatched. The DNA for the CDR3 is TGTGCCAGCAGCCTACAGGGGAAAGCCACCGGGGAGCTGTTTTTT. It yields the protein CASSLQGKATGELFF.

The chain has TRBV27 and TRBJ2-2, with 13 nucleotides matching TRBD2. This CDR3 region has 16 residues. V shed 5 bases, J shed 1 base, and the junction held 1 base outside the gene matches. Germline V lookup: CDR1 MNHEY, CDR2 SMNVEV (reference sequence). The chain's CDR3 is CASSRTSGRNTGELFF. The CDR3 bases are TGTGCCAGCAGTCGGACTAGCGGGAGGAACACCGGGGAGCTGTTTTTT.

This clone was seen repeatedly, ten times or more. J is TRBJ2-7 and V is TRBV6-1; possibly TRBD1 for D (6 bases). The germline gives CDR1 MNHNS, CDR2 SASEGT. This CDR3 contains 11 residues. Trimming removed 4 bases from V and 13 bases from J, with 14 bases in between. CDR3 in amino acids: CASSGDTHSYF. The DNA for the CDR3 is TGTGCCAGCAGTGGGGACACCCATTCTTACTTC.

The rearrangement links TRBV6-5 to TRBJ2-3, with D perhaps TRBD1 (5 bases). Deletions cut 6 bases from V and 2 bases from J, with 12 bases between. Per germline, CDR1 MNHEY and CDR2 SVGAGI. The CDR3 loop spans 14 amino acids. In nucleotides, the CDR3 is TGTGCCAGCAGCAAGCCGACAGTCACAGATACGCAGTATTTT. Protein: CASSKPTVTDTQYF.

The V call is TRBV19, the J call TRBJ2-2, with TRBD1 matching over 11 bases. Germline-derived CDR1 and CDR2 are LNHDA and SQIVND (reference sequence). J gave up 9 bases and V 3 bases, and 9 bases lay outside the gene matches. This CDR3 has 16 residues. The CDR3 loop reads CASSMQLGQGVRELFF. The CDR3 DNA sequence: TGTGCCAGTAGTATGCAACTGGGACAGGGGGTCAGGGAGCTGTTTTTT.

The rearrangement links TRBV5-4 to TRBJ2-1; no definite D call. This CDR3 has 16 amino acids. V was clipped by 4 bases and J by 0 bases, with 14 bases between them. Germline V CDR1 and CDR2: SGHNT, YYREEE (reference sequence). Here the CDR3 reads CASSPGTMSSYNEQFF. CDR3 bases: TGTGCCAGCAGCCCAGGTACCATGAGCTCCTACAATGAGCAGTTCTTC.

J is TRBJ2-3 and V is TRBV6-5; D may be TRBD2 (5 bases). V lost 6 bases to trimming and J lost 3 bases, with 13 bases between them. This CDR3 contains 14 residues. In germline, CDR1 is MNHEY, CDR2 SVGAGI. The CDR3 is CASRSGVATDTQYF. The CDR3 bases are TGTGCCAGCAGATCCGGGGTCGCAACAGATACGCAGTATTTT.

This chain uses TRBV28 with TRBJ2-3; D uncertain. CDR1 MDHEN and CDR2 SYDVKM come from the germline V gene. This CDR3 has 16 amino acids. With 3 bases removed from V and 0 bases from J, the gap between germline ends came to 13 bases. CDR3 in amino acids: CASSFSLFPSTDTQYF. The CDR3 DNA sequence: TGTGCCAGCAGTTTTTCCCTGTTCCCTAGCACAGATACGCAGTATTTT. Drawing the rest from reference TRBV28 and TRBJ2-3, the complete variable domain is DVKVTQSSRYLVKRTGEKVFLECVQDMDHENMFWYRQDPGLGLRLIYFSYDVKMKEKGDIPEGYSVSREKKERFSLILESASTNQTSMYLCASSFSLFPSTDTQYFGPGTRLTVL.

The chain carries TRBV19 and TRBJ2-1; D unresolved. Per the germline V gene, CDR1 is LNHDA and CDR2 is SQIVND (reference sequence). V lost 4 bases and J 4 bases, leaving 8 bases between the germline ends. The CDR3 runs to 13 residues. This CDR3 is CASSKSRYNEQFF. The CDR3 DNA sequence: TGTGCCAGTAGTAAATCTAGGTACAATGAGCAGTTCTTC. Supplemented by reference TRBV19 and TRBJ2-1, the full variable domain reads DGGITQSPKYLFRKEGQNVTLSCEQNLNHDAMYWYRQDPGQGLRLIYYSQIVNDFQKGDIAEGYSVSREKKESFPLTVTSAQKNPTAFYLCASSKSRYNEQFFGPGTRLTVL.

CDR3 loop: CSVEGQGAYEQYF. The CDR3 coding sequence is TGCAGCGTTGAGGGACAGGGGGCCTACGAGCAGTACTTC. The rearrangement uses TRBV29-1 and TRBJ2-7; the match to TRBD1 covers 11 bases. Looked up from germline, CDR1 is SQVTM and CDR2 is ANQGSEA. The CDR3 extends over 13 amino acids. V lost 3 bases to trimming and J lost 2 bases; unmatched junction nucleotides: 0.

V gene TRBV5-4 combines with J gene TRBJ2-4; D gene ambiguous. The V and J ends lost 4 bases and 0 bases respectively, with 14 bases between them. The CDR3 extends over 16 amino acids. The germline CDR1 and CDR2 sequences are SGHNT and YYREEE (reference sequence). The CDR3 DNA follows: TGTGCCAGCAGCGAACAGAGCCCCCTAGCCAAAAACATTCAGTACTTC. The encoded protein is CASSEQSPLAKNIQYF.

The rearrangement links TRBV29-1 to TRBJ2-3, with a tentative D call TRBD1 (5 bases). CDR1 is SQVTM, CDR2 ANQGSEA, per germline. The V and J ends lost 6 bases and 0 bases respectively, with 10 bases between them. The CDR3 totals 13 residues. DNA for the CDR3: TGCAGCGTCGATCAGGGTAGCACAGATACGCAGTATTTT. This translates into CSVDQGSTDTQYF.